The 12 T cell receptor beta chains below all came from one sample that was sequenced in a study of T cells in Graves' hyperthyroidism and ophthalmopathy. Amplified TCR beta CDR3 regions derived from RNA transcripts. Researchers ran a first-round RT-PCR on the TCR CDR3 using the HTBI primer set. TCRdb reanalysed the multiplex PCR reads using MiXCR and keeps one entry per CDR3 protein. The sample consists of under 350,000 distinct CDR3 sequences, around a sixth of them appearing once. The sequenced sample consisted of blood. Source of these receptors: a woman aged 50 to 60 with Graves' hyperthyroidism.

A few counts support this clonotype. This chain's CDR3 is CASSHSVLEQFF. The CDR3 region has the DNA TGTGCCAGCAGCCACTCAGTCCTTGAGCAGTTCTTC. The J gene is TRBJ2-1, the V gene TRBV3-1, with D hard to call. The germline V gene encodes CDR1 LGHDT and CDR2 YNNKEL (reference sequence). The CDR3 has 12 amino acids. The V end lost 3 bases, the J end lost 9 bases, and 9 bases lay between the germline ends.

This clonotype appeared a few times. The rearrangement joins TRBV3-1 to TRBJ1-6; tentative D call: TRBD1 (5 bases). Deletions cut 1 base from V and 9 bases from J, with 10 bases between. Germline V gives CDR1 LGHDT, CDR2 YNNKEL (reference sequence). The CDR3 covers 14 residues. CDR3 sequence reads: CASSQGGNSSPLHF. The DNA for the CDR3 is TGTGCCAGCAGCCAAGGGGGCAATAGTTCACCCCTCCACTTT. The full variable domain, its missing parts supplied by reference TRBV3-1 and TRBJ1-6, is DTAVSQTPKYLVTQMGNDKSIKCEQNLGHDTMYWYKQDSKKFLKIMFSYNNKELIINETVPNRFSPKSPDKAHLNLHINSLELGDSAVYFCASSQGGNSSPLHFGNGTRLTVT.

This clonotype has a handful of counts. The chain couples TRBV7-8 to TRBJ2-5; TRBD2 matches at 13 bases. The V gene's germline CDR1 is SGHVS and CDR2 FQNEAQ. V dropped 2 bases and J dropped 2; count of bases not matched to a gene: 5. This CDR3 region has 17 residues. The CDR3 protein is CASSLFSTSGGQETQYF. In DNA, the CDR3 is TGTGCCAGCAGCTTATTTTCGACTAGCGGGGGGCAAGAGACCCAGTACTTC. The full variable domain, its missing parts supplied by reference TRBV7-8 and TRBJ2-5, is GAGVSQSPRYKVAKRGQDVALRCDPISGHVSLFWYQQALGQGPEFLTYFQNEAQLDKSGLPSDRFFAERPEGSVSTLKIQRTQQEDSAVYLCASSLFSTSGGQETQYFGPGTRLLVL.

In this sample, this clonotype turned up a few times. The chain couples TRBV7-8 to TRBJ2-2, with 8 bases lining up with TRBD2. In germline, CDR1 is SGHVS, CDR2 FQNEAQ. The CDR3 totals 15 residues. Unmatched junction bases numbered 8, after V lost 5 bases and J lost 6 bases. CDR3 residues: CASSPQAGAAGELFF. In DNA form, the CDR3 reads TGTGCCAGCAGCCCGCAAGCGGGAGCGGCCGGGGAGCTGTTTTTT.

The CDR3 DNA sequence: TGTGCCAGTAGTATAGGAGCCACAGTGACCGAGACCCAGTACTTC. Encoded protein: CASSIGATVTETQYF. The J gene is TRBJ2-5, the V gene TRBV19; D call uncertain. Trimming removed 1 base at V and 5 bases at J, with 14 bases between. Germline-derived CDR1 and CDR2 are LNHDA and SQIVND (reference sequence). The CDR3 consists of 15 residues.

The table lists this clonotype with a few counts. CDR3 sequence (DNA): TGCGCCAGCAGCGGGGGGGAGGGGGGCCAAGAGACCCAGTACTTC. It encodes CASSGGEGGQETQYF. This chain uses TRBV5-1 with TRBJ2-5; a possible D gene is TRBD2 (7 bases). V was cut by 4 bases and J by 1 base, with 14 bases left in between. Germline assignment: CDR1 SGHRS and CDR2 YFSETQ. The CDR3 consists of 15 residues.

This clonotype appeared a few times. V and J are TRBV4-2 and TRBJ1-1; D may be TRBD1 (5 bases). The germline V gene encodes CDR1 LGHNA and CDR2 YNFKEQ. The CDR3 spans 15 residues. V gave up 0 bases and J gave up 10 bases, with 18 bases separating them. Here the CDR3 DNA reads TGTGCCAGCAGCCAAGAACCTGGGGCAGGCCGTCTAGCTTTCTTT. This translates into CASSQEPGAGRLAFF.

This clonotype was detected many times. This sequence joins TRBV28 and TRBJ2-7; the match to TRBD1 covers 7 bases. V lost 7 bases and J lost 0; bases outside the gene matches: 6. The CDR3 runs 14 residues. Germline values: CDR1 MDHEN, CDR2 SYDVKM. The CDR3, as DNA: TGTGCCAGCACACAGGGGCCACCCTCCTACGAGCAGTACTTC. Translated, it gives CASTQGPPSYEQYF.

The chain joins TRBV4-1 to TRBJ1-2, with 8 bases fitting TRBD1. Germline V lookup: CDR1 MGHRA, CDR2 YSYEKL. There are 15 residues in the CDR3. With 4 bases clipped from V and 3 bases from J, the junction kept 7 bases outside the gene matches. For the CDR3, the DNA is TGCGCCAGCAGCCTCAAGCCGACAGGGGACTATGGCTACACCTTC. This codes for CASSLKPTGDYGYTF.

The genes are TRBV3-1 and TRBJ2-7; D uncertain. The V gene's germline CDR1 is LGHDT and CDR2 YNNKEL (reference sequence). Trimming cost V 1 base and J 4 bases, with 14 bases left between them. This CDR3 spans 15 amino acids. The CDR3 here is CASSQGPSLGYEQYF. The CDR3 coding sequence is TGTGCCAGCAGCCAAGGACCGAGTCTCGGGTACGAGCAGTACTTC.

This clonotype was seen a few times. A read error may explain this, as a much larger clone is one base away. The rearrangement uses TRBV20-1 and TRBJ2-1, with 10 bases that match TRBD2. There are 16 residues in the CDR3. Germline CDR1 DFQATT, CDR2 SNEGSKA (reference sequence). The V and J ends lost 3 bases and 6 bases, in that order; junction bases with no gene match: 11. This CDR3 is CSAREAASGSGNEQFF. The DNA of the CDR3 is TGCAGTGCTAGGGAGGCGGCTAGCGGGAGTGGCAATGAGCAGTTCTTC.

The chain recombines TRBV6-1 with TRBJ1-1; 12 bases agree with TRBD1. V gave up 2 bases and J gave up 6 bases; unmatched junction bases: 16. The CDR3 totals 19 residues. The V gene's germline CDR1 is MNHNS and CDR2 SASEGT. CDR3 sequence reads: CASSEILSGQGAGRAEAFF. The CDR3 region has the DNA TGTGCCAGCAGTGAAATACTTTCGGGACAGGGGGCGGGGAGGGCTGAAGCTTTCTTT.